The clone carrying this T cell receptor beta chain was counted a few times. Its matching antigen is unknown. This entry is derived from a study of T cell responses to AZD1222 COVID-19 vaccine. General study results and limits: Along spike, vaccine-associated CD4 TCRs were found throughout, with dominance at 160-218 and 743-854. Repertoires were obtained only post-peak T cell response.

Only in-frame clones appear in the TCRdb table, and some are missing; sequencing was by immunoSEQ multiplex PCR. The table has around 160,000 clones, about 89% seen once. The specimen comprised peripheral blood, sampled on day 0 of MenACWY control vaccination. This TCR was sampled from an adult in good health.

CDR3 coding DNA: TGTGCCAGCACCGAAGGCGAGGGGACTGAAGCTTTCTTT. This encodes CASTEGEGTEAFF. The chain employs TRBV2 and TRBJ1-1, with D possibly TRBD1 on 5 matching bases. Trimming took 7 bases from V and 5 from J, leaving 14 bases between them. CDR3 length: 13 amino acids. Germline V CDR1 and CDR2: SNHLY, FYNNEI.